This T cell receptor (beta chain) was recovered during a study of T cells in women clearing cervical HPV infection. Study-wide results and caveats: Cases carried less TRBV6-7 than controls: approximately 0.1% versus 0.16%. Repertoire richness, not evenness, was significantly elevated in CIN3+ cases versus controls.

immunoSEQ multiplex PCR used an average of roughly 1,300 ng genomic DNA. Data came from immunoSEQ multiplex PCR; TCRdb stores just in-frame clones and leaves some out. The sample holds almost 20,000 clones. Concerning this clone: Its antigen remains unidentified. With the read ending 3 residues before the CDR3 end, the germline J gene is used to fill in that end.

The CDR3 is 15 residues long. The trim removed 2 bases at V and 4 bases at J, leaving 7 bases unmatched. The germline gives CDR1 SGHVS, CDR2 FQNEAQ. The chain combines TRBV7-8 with TRBJ2-7, with 8 bases aligning to TRBD1. This clonotype originated in a woman between 18 and 69 years old with a cervical HPV16 infection that either progressed to CIN3+ or cleared (not recorded which). The specimen was blood buffy coat. The chain's CDR3 is CASSLNQGAVYEQYF. The sequenced CDR3 bases are TGTGCCAGCAGCTTAAATCAGGGGGCGGTGTACGAG.